This paragraph covers one TCR beta chain sequence. This specimen comes from a study of T cells in tumors and immune-related adverse events. Libraries were prepared by immunoSEQ multiplex PCR; TCRdb keeps only in-frame clonotypes and omits some of them. The sample has roughly 20,000 clones; 80% to 95% are singletons. Trimming removed 5 bases from V and 3 bases from J, with 12 bases in between. CDR1 is SNHLY and CDR2 is FYNNEI in the germline V gene. The CDR3 contains 14 residues. This sequence joins TRBV2 and TRBJ2-3; D is tentatively TRBD1 or TRBD2 (6 bases each). The clonotype originates from a female donor with metastatic renal cell carcinoma. Sequenced here: lymph node tissue, sampled from a patient treated with anti-PD-1 therapy. CDR3 nucleotides: TGTGCCAGCAGTAAGGGGGAGGCTACAGATACGCAGTATTTT. This sequence encodes CASSKGEATDTQYF.